The clone carrying this TCR beta chain turned up a few times. Antigen unknown. This sample was included in a study of identical twins. Points from the study as a whole: Insertions ran lower in abundant cord blood beta clonotypes, though not in memory repertoires.

TCRdb re-called the 5' RACE reads through MiXCR, storing one row per CDR3 protein. The table lists approximately 190,000 distinct CDR3 sequences, around a sixth of them singletons. All of the donors were Caucasians in good health. V was cut by 8 bases and J by 1 base, with 14 bases left in between. CDR3 size: 14 residues. The same sample was also studied in work on T cells expressing NK-cell markers.

The gene calls are TRBV12-3 or TRBV12-4 and TRBJ1-1; possibly TRBD1 for D (5 bases). The sequenced material came from CD8+ T cells sorted from blood. The sequence derives from a woman between 18 and 29 years old in good health. The CDR3 nucleotides read TGTGCCAGCGGGGTCGGGACGGCGAACACTGAAGCTTTCTTT. Encoded protein: CASGVGTANTEAFF.